Below are 23 T cell receptor beta chains sequenced from a single sample in a study of shared clonotypes between healthy human individuals. Only in-frame clones appear in the TCRdb table, and some are missing; sequencing was by immunoSEQ multiplex PCR. Among approximately 980,000 clones listed, approximately 80% were seen once. Sequencing input: memory CD4+ T cells sorted from blood. The subset was: CD45RA-negative fraction. The receptors originated from a young man in good health.

The J gene is TRBJ2-7, the V gene TRBV5-4; D is undetermined. Per germline, CDR1 SGHNT and CDR2 YYREEE (reference sequence). V was trimmed by 5 bases and J by 2 bases, leaving 14 bases between them. The CDR3 is 14 residues long. This CDR3 is CASSTNTLTYEQYF. The DNA of the CDR3 is TGTGCCAGCAGTACCAATACCCTAACCTACGAGCAGTACTTC.

A single count supports this clone. The chain combines TRBV9 with TRBJ2-4, with a tentative D call TRBD2 (5 bases). The germline CDR1 and CDR2 sequences are SGDLS and YYNGEE. The germline V and J ends were trimmed by 0 bases and 7 bases, with 5 bases remaining between them. CDR3 length equals 12 residues. CDR3 loop: CASSVAGNIQYF. CDR3 in DNA: TGTGCCAGCAGCGTAGCGGGGAACATTCAGTACTTC.

J is TRBJ1-2 and V is TRBV28; the match to TRBD1 covers 8 bases. In germline, CDR1 is MDHEN, CDR2 SYDVKM. The CDR3 spans 15 residues. Germline trimming cut 6 bases from V and 0 bases from J; bases unmatched to any gene: 6. The DNA of the CDR3 is TGTGCCAGCAGACCCACAGGGGGGTCTAACTATGGCTACACCTTC. Its protein is CASRPTGGSNYGYTF.

This clone was recorded only once. The chain uses TRBV5-1 and TRBJ1-2, with unresolved D. This CDR3 has 14 amino acids. The germline V gene encodes CDR1 SGHRS and CDR2 YFSETQ. Trimming left V 0 bases short and J 1 base short, with 7 bases between. CDR3 residues: CASSLALINYGYTF. The CDR3 DNA is TGCGCCAGCAGCTTGGCACTGATTAACTATGGCTACACCTTC.

The chain has TRBV18 and TRBJ1-2; D remains unclear. CDR1 and CDR2 from the germline V gene are KGHSH and LQKENI. The CDR3 is 13 residues long. Trimming pared 1 base from V and 2 bases from J, leaving 5 bases between. CDR3 sequence reads: CASSPRQNYGYTF. DNA of the CDR3: TGTGCCAGCTCACCACGGCAGAACTATGGCTACACCTTC.

V is TRBV9 and J is TRBJ2-1; D uncertain. V was shortened by 0 bases and J by 10 bases, with 11 bases between the two germline ends. Germline CDR1 and CDR2: SGDLS and YYNGEE. The CDR3 consists of 13 residues. The chain's CDR3 is CASSVGQGREQFF. The CDR3 DNA sequence: TGTGCCAGCAGCGTAGGTCAAGGTAGGGAGCAGTTCTTC.

DNA of the CDR3: TGTGCCAGTAGTATCGGAACCTTCTTGGCCAACGAGCAGTACTTC. Translation: CASSIGTFLANEQYF. The V and J genes are TRBV19 and TRBJ2-7; the D is unclear. V lost 3 bases, J lost 5 bases, and 17 bases lay in between. CDR1 is LNHDA and CDR2 is SQIVND in the germline V gene (reference sequence). The length of the CDR3 is 15 residues.

This clone has just a few counts. The chain employs TRBV11-2 and TRBJ1-5; TRBD1 matches at 11 bases. The germline V gene has CDR1 SGHAT and CDR2 FQNNGV. V shed 3 bases and J 6 bases; nucleotides not matched to a gene: 4. CDR3 length: 15 residues. The CDR3 is CASSLDRGLSQPQHF. CDR3 bases: TGTGCCAGCAGCTTGGACAGGGGGCTTAGTCAGCCCCAGCATTTT.

This chain connects TRBV30 to TRBJ2-7; no clear D gene. CDR3 length: 12 amino acids. Germline V gives CDR1 GTSNPN, CDR2 SVGIG (reference sequence). With 0 bases removed from V and 2 bases from J, the gap between germline ends came to 5 bases. CDR3 coding DNA: TGTGCCTGGAGTGTATTTACCTACGAGCAGTACTTC. Its protein is CAWSVFTYEQYF.

This clone occurred a few times. The J gene is TRBJ1-1, the V gene TRBV6-1, with D uncertain. This CDR3 region has 10 residues. V was pared by 2 bases and J by 11 bases, with 6 bases between. Germline V CDR1 and CDR2: MNHNS, SASEGT. CDR3 nucleotides: TGTGCCAGCAGTGAATGGAATGCTTTCTTT. This encodes CASSEWNAFF.

This rearrangement joins TRBV11-3 to TRBJ2-7, with a weak D call TRBD2 (6 bases). The CDR3 contains 13 residues. V gave up 1 base and J gave up 4 bases, with 8 bases separating them. Germline V gene lookup returns CDR1 SGHNT and CDR2 YENEEA. CDR3 in DNA: TGTGCCAGCAGCTTAGTTGGAGGGTACGAGCAGTACTTC. Translated, it gives CASSLVGGYEQYF.

The chain recombines TRBV5-1 with TRBJ2-7; D is possibly TRBD1 or TRBD2 (5 bases each). Germline V gene data show CDR1 as SGHRS and CDR2 as YFSETQ. The CDR3 is made up of 14 amino acids. The V and J ends lost 1 base and 0 bases respectively, with 8 bases between them. The CDR3: CASSLMGTSYEQYF. In DNA, the CDR3 is TGCGCCAGCAGCTTGATGGGGACCTCCTACGAGCAGTACTTC.

The chain recombines TRBV9 with TRBJ1-2, with 9 bases that match TRBD1. This CDR3 contains 15 residues. V dropped 4 bases and J dropped 1; count of bases not matched to a gene: 5. CDR1 and CDR2 (germline): SGDLS, YYNGEE. The chain's CDR3 is CASSPGTGLNYGYTF. The CDR3 DNA is TGTGCCAGCAGCCCCGGGACAGGGCTTAACTATGGCTACACCTTC.

Notes on this clone: Other nucleotide sequences in the sample specify the same CDR3. The chain links TRBV5-1 to TRBJ2-1; 9 bases map to TRBD1. Germline V gene data show CDR1 as SGHRS and CDR2 as YFSETQ. CDR3 length equals 15 residues. With 3 bases clipped from V and 4 bases from J, the junction kept 5 bases outside the gene matches. The CDR3 coding sequence is TGCGCCAGCAGCTCAGGACAGGGGCGATACAATGAGCAGTTCTTC. The encoded protein is CASSSGQGRYNEQFF.

This chain connects TRBV2 to TRBJ2-6, with a tentative D call TRBD1 (5 bases). The CDR3 covers 15 residues. The V end was cut by 5 bases, the J end by 6 bases, with 14 bases between. CDR1 and CDR2 from the germline V gene are SNHLY and FYNNEI. CDR3 in DNA: TGTGCCAGCAGTCAGACAGATTTACAGGCCAACGTCCTGACTTTC. This gives the protein CASSQTDLQANVLTF.

The genes are TRBV4-1 and TRBJ1-2; possible D gene TRBD1, 6 bases. Germline V gene sequence: CDR1 MGHRA, CDR2 YSYEKL. The V end lost 2 bases, the J end lost 4 bases, and 14 bases lay between the germline ends. CDR3 size: 15 residues. The CDR3: CASSQPLDRIYGYTF. CDR3 nucleotide sequence: TGCGCCAGCAGCCAACCTCTAGACAGGATCTATGGCTACACCTTC.

This chain links TRBV27 with TRBJ2-7, with D tentatively TRBD1 (5 bases). V was shortened by 6 bases and J by 6 bases, with 9 bases between the two germline ends. Germline CDR1 MNHEY, CDR2 SMNVEV (reference sequence). This CDR3 is built from 11 residues. CDR3 in amino acids: CASRATGEQYF. The CDR3 DNA is TGTGCCAGCAGAGCTACAGGCGAGCAGTACTTC.

As for this clone: Additional DNA sequences in this sample encode the identical CDR3. V gene TRBV10-3 combines with J gene TRBJ1-2, with TRBD1 matching 8 bases. Germline loops: CDR1 ENHRY, CDR2 SYGVKD. V was pared by 2 bases and J by 5 bases, with 4 bases of the junction left unmatched. CDR3 size: 14 residues. The chain's CDR3 is CAISEAQGGYGYTF. The DNA for the CDR3 is TGTGCCATCAGTGAGGCACAGGGGGGATATGGCTACACCTTC.

This sequence joins TRBV5-1 and TRBJ2-2; 9 bases line up with TRBD2. V lost 3 bases and J lost 1; bases outside the gene matches: 4. The CDR3 is 16 residues long. Germline CDR1 and CDR2: SGHRS and YFSETQ. CDR3 nucleotides: TGCGCCAGCAGCTCTAAAGCGGGAGGGAACACCGGGGAGCTGTTTTTT. This encodes CASSSKAGGNTGELFF.

The gene calls are TRBV2 and TRBJ1-2; 7 positions agree with TRBD1. The CDR3 consists of 14 residues. Trimming at V came to 6 bases and at J to 8 bases, leaving 12 bases not matched to a gene. CDR1 and CDR2 (germline): SNHLY, FYNNEI. For the CDR3, the DNA is TGTGCCAGCAGGGGGGACAGTAAAGGAGAGGGCTACACCTTC. It encodes CASRGDSKGEGYTF. The complete variable domain, with remaining parts taken from reference TRBV2 and TRBJ1-2, reads EPEVTQTPSHQVTQMGQEVILRCVPISNHLYFYWYRQILGQKVEFLVSFYNNEISEKSEIFDDQFSVERPDGSNFTLKIRSTKLEDSAMYFCASRGDSKGEGYTFGSGTRLTVV.

The chain combines TRBV7-9 with TRBJ1-6; D may be TRBD1 (5 bases). The germline V gene has CDR1 SEHNR and CDR2 FQNEAQ (reference sequence). The ends were cut back, 5 bases at V and 7 bases at J, with 9 bases in the middle. The length of the CDR3 is 13 residues. CDR3 amino acids: CASSAGLNSPLHF. The CDR3 region has the DNA TGTGCCAGCAGCGCAGGGTTGAATTCACCCCTCCACTTT.

This clone was detected only a few times. Other DNA sequences in this sample translate to the same CDR3. V and J are TRBV7-2 and TRBJ2-1, with 7 bases identical to TRBD1. From germline, CDR1 is SGHTA and CDR2 FQGNSA. V was pared by 0 bases and J by 4 bases, with 3 bases of the junction left unmatched. The CDR3 runs to 15 residues. In nucleotides, the CDR3 is TGTGCCAGCAGCTTAGCGCAGGGGGTATACAATGAGCAGTTCTTC. This gives the protein CASSLAQGVYNEQFF.

V is TRBV19 and J is TRBJ2-3; D remains unclear. The CDR3 length is 16 residues. The germline V gene encodes CDR1 LNHDA and CDR2 SQIVND (reference sequence). V dropped 6 bases and J dropped 2 bases, with 18 bases sitting between them. The CDR3 spells CASRATSWAFTDTQYF. The CDR3 DNA reads TGTGCCAGTAGGGCCACCTCATGGGCCTTCACAGATACGCAGTATTTT.